The source of this T cell receptor (beta chain) is a study of blood T cell repertoires in COVID-19. Per the original methods: Amplification from reference gene primers served as the basis for estimated nucleated cell counts. This table comes from immunoSEQ multiplex PCR, and its TCRdb copy is limited to in-frame clones, with some not included. V, J and clone size were drawn from that table, and D and trimming were deduced from the DNA. Seen here are about 350,000 clones, roughly nine tenths observed once, and the top ten hold around 3.9%. CDR1 is ENHRY and CDR2 is SYGVKD in the germline V gene. Trimming left V 7 bases short and J 0 bases short, with 7 bases between. The CDR3 extends over 13 amino acids.

The rearrangement uses TRBV10-3 and TRBJ1-5; D may be TRBD1 (5 bases). The sequenced sample was peripheral blood. The TCR was taken from a woman aged 55-69 years with COVID-19, enrolled during active disease. CDR3 nucleotide sequence: TGTGCCATCACCAGGGATAGCAATCAGCCCCAGCATTTT. It specifies CAITRDSNQPQHF.